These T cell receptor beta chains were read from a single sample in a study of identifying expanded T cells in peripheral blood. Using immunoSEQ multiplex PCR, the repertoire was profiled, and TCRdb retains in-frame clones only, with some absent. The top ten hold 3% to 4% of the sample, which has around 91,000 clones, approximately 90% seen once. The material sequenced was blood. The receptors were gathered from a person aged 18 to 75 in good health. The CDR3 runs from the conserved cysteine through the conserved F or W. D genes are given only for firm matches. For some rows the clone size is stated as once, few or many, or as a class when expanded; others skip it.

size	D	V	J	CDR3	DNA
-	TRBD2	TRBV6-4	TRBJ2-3	CASSPTSGSGTDTQYF	TGTGCCAGCAGTCCAACTAGCGGGTCAGGCACAGATACGCAGTATTTT
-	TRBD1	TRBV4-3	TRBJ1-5	CASSSRTGINQPQHF	TGCGCCAGCAGCTCCAGGACAGGGATCAATCAGCCCCAGCATTTT
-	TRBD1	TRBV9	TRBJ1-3	CASSPGQANSGNTIYF	TGTGCCAGCAGCCCCGGACAGGCGAACTCTGGAAACACCATATATTTT
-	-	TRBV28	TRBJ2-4	CASMPYGQGNSKNIQYF	TGTGCCAGCATGCCCTACGGTCAGGGCAATTCCAAAAACATTCAGTACTTC
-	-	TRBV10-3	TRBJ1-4	CAISPGPEKLFF	TGTGCCATCAGTCCGGGACCTGAAAAACTGTTTTTT
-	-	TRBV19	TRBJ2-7	CASGESYEQYF	TGTGCCAGTGGGGAGAGCTACGAGCAGTACTTC
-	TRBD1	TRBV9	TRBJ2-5	CASSVGPWDRGYSEETQYF	TGTGCCAGCAGCGTAGGACCTTGGGACAGGGGGTATAGTGAAGAGACCCAGTACTTC
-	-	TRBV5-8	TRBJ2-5	CASSFGTAGETQYF	TGTGCCAGCAGCTTTGGGACGGCGGGGGAGACCCAGTACTTC
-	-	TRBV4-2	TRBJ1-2	CASSQDAPGVYGYTF	TGTGCCAGCAGCCAAGATGCCCCAGGGGTATATGGCTACACCTTC
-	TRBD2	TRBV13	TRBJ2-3	CASSLYRLATDTQYF	TGTGCCAGCAGCTTATATCGACTAGCGACAGATACGCAGTATTTT
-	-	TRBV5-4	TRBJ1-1	CASSLAGRRTEAFF	TGTGCCAGCAGCTTGGCCGGGCGGCGAACTGAAGCTTTCTTT
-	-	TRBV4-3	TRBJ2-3	CASSQANRGTDTQYF	TGCGCCAGCAGCCAAGCGAACAGGGGCACAGATACGCAGTATTTT
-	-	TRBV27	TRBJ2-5	CASSLSPGGQETQYF	TGTGCCAGCAGTTTATCTCCAGGGGGGCAAGAGACCCAGTACTTC
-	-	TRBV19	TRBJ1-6	CASASQGRYNSPLHF	TGTGCCAGTGCCAGCCAGGGAAGGTATAATTCACCCCTCCACTTT
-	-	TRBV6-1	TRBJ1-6	CASSEAANSPLHF	TGTGCCAGCAGTGAAGCCGCAAATTCACCCCTCCACTTT
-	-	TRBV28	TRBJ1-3	CASSLFGTTSGNTIYF	TGTGCCAGCAGCCTCTTCGGGACTACCTCTGGAAACACCATATATTTT
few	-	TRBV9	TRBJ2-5	CASSVGGVGETQYF	TGTGCCAGCAGCGTAGGCGGGGTAGGGGAGACCCAGTACTTC
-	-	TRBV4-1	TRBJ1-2	CASSQPPRGSRGYTF	TGCGCCAGCAGCCAGCCACCCAGGGGATCACGCGGCTACACCTTC
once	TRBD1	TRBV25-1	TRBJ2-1	CASSGGAKTGKNEQFF	TGTGCCAGCAGTGGGGGAGCCAAGACAGGGAAGAATGAGCAGTTCTTC
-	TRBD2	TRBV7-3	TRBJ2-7	CASSLYPAGSYEQYF	TGTGCCAGCAGCTTATATCCAGCGGGGTCCTACGAGCAGTACTTC
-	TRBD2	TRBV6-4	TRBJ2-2	CASTRTSGDAGELFF	TGTGCCAGCACGAGGACTAGCGGGGATGCCGGGGAGCTGTTTTTT
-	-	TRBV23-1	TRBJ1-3	CASSQSWKGGNTIYF	TGCGCCAGCAGTCAATCTTGGAAGGGTGGAAACACCATATATTTT
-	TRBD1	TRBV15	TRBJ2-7	CATSSERTGGLFYEQYF	TGTGCCACCAGCAGCGAACGGACAGGGGGCCTTTTCTACGAGCAGTACTTC
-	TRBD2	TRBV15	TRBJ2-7	CATSRVGGGFEQYF	TGTGCCACCAGCAGAGTCGGCGGGGGATTCGAGCAGTACTTC
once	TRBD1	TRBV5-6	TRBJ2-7	CASSSGTGRIEQYF	TGTGCCAGCAGCTCCGGGACAGGGAGAATCGAGCAGTACTTC
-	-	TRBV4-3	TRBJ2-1	CASSQERASSYNEQFF	TGCGCCAGCAGCCAAGAACGGGCCAGCTCCTACAATGAGCAGTTCTTC
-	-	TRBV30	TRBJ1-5	CAWSVRGGQPQHF	TGTGCCTGGAGTGTAAGGGGGGGACAGCCCCAGCATTTT
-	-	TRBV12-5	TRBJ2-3	CASGRGSAASTDTQYF	TGTGCTAGTGGTCGCGGCAGCGCCGCTAGCACAGATACGCAGTATTTT
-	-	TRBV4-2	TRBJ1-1	CASSQAWSDGKNTEAFF	TGTGCCAGCAGCCAAGCATGGTCAGATGGGAAGAACACTGAAGCTTTCTTT
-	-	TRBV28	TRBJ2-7	CASSLRGGGIGYEQYF	TGTGCCAGCAGCTTACGCGGGGGCGGGATCGGGTACGAGCAGTACTTC
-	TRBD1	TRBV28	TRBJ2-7	CASSFAGTGISYEQYF	TGTGCCAGCAGTTTCGCCGGGACAGGGATTTCCTACGAGCAGTACTTC
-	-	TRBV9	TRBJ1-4	CASSAGGGPNEKLFF	TGTGCCAGCAGCGCAGGCGGGGGACCTAATGAAAAACTGTTTTTT